Sequencing of this T cell receptor beta chain was carried out in a study of blood T cell repertoires in COVID-19. The data were produced by immunoSEQ multiplex PCR, yet TCRdb's version contains in-frame clones alone and is incomplete. This sample has under 150,000 clones, with 90% found just once. The CDR3 is 15 residues long. Looked up from germline, CDR1 is MNHNY and CDR2 is SVGAGI (reference sequence). The junction had 7 bases not matched to a gene; V was cut back by 0 bases and J by 9 bases. Specimen: peripheral blood. The clonotype was recovered from a human donor with active COVID-19. The donor label of this sample is uncertain. This chain uses TRBV6-6 with TRBJ2-1, with TRBD1 identical over 8 bases. The CDR3 nucleotides are TGTGCCAGCAGTTACTCGAGTCAGGGGGCGACTGAGCAGTTCTTC. This gives the protein CASSYSSQGATEQFF.